Sequencing of this TCR beta chain was carried out in a study of T cell repertoires in cytomegalovirus infection. This clonotype was counted between two and nine times. The antigen is not known. Trimming at V came to 2 bases and at J to 6 bases, leaving 5 bases not matched to a gene. The germline V gene has CDR1 MNHEY and CDR2 SVGAGI. The CDR3 is made up of 15 amino acids. One entry per CDR3 protein results from TCRdb running MiXCR on the reads. The top ten clones hold around 8% of a sample with roughly 640,000 distinct CDR3 sequences, more than 20% of them seen once. Study results and limitations: Dominating the ex vivo response were TCR beta clonotypes that were CMV-specific and HLA-C-restricted.

Sequenced sample: CD8+ T cells from PBMCs. The chain carries TRBV6-5 and TRBJ2-3; 10 nucleotides line up with TRBD1. The clonotype originates from a human donor in good health (CMV status not recorded). Some clones in this sample may be carry-over from other donors' samples. CDR3 loop: CASSYRDRGGDTQYF. DNA for the CDR3: TGTGCCAGCAGTTACAGGGACAGGGGCGGGGATACGCAGTATTTT.